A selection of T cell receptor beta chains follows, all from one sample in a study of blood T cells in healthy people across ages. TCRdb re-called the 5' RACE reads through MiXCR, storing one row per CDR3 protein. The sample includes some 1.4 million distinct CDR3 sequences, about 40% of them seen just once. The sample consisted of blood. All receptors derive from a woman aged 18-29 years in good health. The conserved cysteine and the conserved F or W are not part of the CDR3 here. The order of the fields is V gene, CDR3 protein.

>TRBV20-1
SASRISDDEQY
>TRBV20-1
SASMLEGFFTDTQY
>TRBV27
ASSSSLASYEQY
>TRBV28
ASSFWDRELAKNIQY
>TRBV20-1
SARQLNSGSYNERF
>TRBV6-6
ASSYSGAGGVTDTQY
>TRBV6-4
ASSVQAGEYNEQF
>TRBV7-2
ASSLRGMGRQETQY
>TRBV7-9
ASSPPQGKHTDTQY
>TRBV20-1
SAMGPFGGETQY
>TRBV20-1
STPQGRASGELF
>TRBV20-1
SALGPDSPLH
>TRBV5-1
ASKSRLAGGSVTDTQY
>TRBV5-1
ASSPGLAGGLGHEQY
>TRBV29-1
SASWGGHTEAF
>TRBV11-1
ASQPGTGNTYEQY
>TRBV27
ASNDIPGAF
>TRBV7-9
ASSFINEQY
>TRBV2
ASSERITNTGELF
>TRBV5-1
ASSEDRVGHEQY
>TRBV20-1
SAAQGNDEQF